Below are 6 T cell receptor beta chains sequenced from a single sample in a study of patients and donors after allogeneic stem cell transplantation (dated by TCRdb to 2018 to 2020). The receptor library was made with RT-PCR. The sequencer was a NextSeq 550. Using fastp at Q25 and MiXCR, TCRdb reprocessed the public reads and kept productive beta chains. Each CDR3 protein gets just one entry, which takes the most common genes and DNA from the rows behind it. The sample table shows roughly 180,000 distinct CDR3 sequences, and roughly two fifths are seen once. The top ten constitute 33% of the sample. The sequenced sample consisted of blood, either unsorted or a sorted T cell fraction (not recorded which). The origin of the receptors is a human donor who was either an allogeneic HSCT recipient or a stem cell or donor lymphocyte infusion donor (not recorded which). It is not recorded whose cells these are; they may come from a transplant donor.

This chain joins TRBV20-1 and TRBJ2-3, with D tentatively TRBD2 (5 bases). In germline, CDR1 is DFQATT, CDR2 SNEGSKA (reference sequence). This CDR3 contains 13 residues. V gave up 0 bases and J gave up 9 bases, with 13 bases separating them. CDR3 sequence: CSARDSLAATQYF. The CDR3 region has the DNA TGCAGTGCTAGAGACAGCCTAGCAGCGACGCAGTATTTT.

This clonotype has more than one count but fewer than ten. V usage is TRBV12-3 or TRBV12-4 and J usage is TRBJ2-7, with 7 bases matching TRBD2. The junction had 12 bases not matched to a gene; V was cut back by 7 bases and J by 6 bases. This CDR3 is built from 14 residues. The CDR3 DNA follows: TGTGCCAGCACCTATGGGGGAGGGGCACGCGAGCAGTACTTC. Amino acids: CASTYGGGAREQYF.

The chain links TRBV30 to TRBJ1-4, with D uncertain. Germline V gene sequence: CDR1 GTSNPN, CDR2 SVGIG (reference sequence). Deletions cut 5 bases from V and 4 bases from J, with 11 bases between. The CDR3 covers 13 residues. The CDR3: CAWGTGGNEKLFF. The CDR3 DNA reads TGTGCCTGGGGCACTGGAGGTAATGAAAAACTGTTTTTT.

This clonotype was observed a few times. The CDR3 DNA sequence: TGTGCCAGTAGTATGACAGGGGGCGCAGTTACTGAAGCTTTCTTT. Encoded protein: CASSMTGGAVTEAFF. J is TRBJ1-1 and V is TRBV19, with 10 bases lining up with TRBD1. CDR3 size: 15 residues. Germline V CDR1 and CDR2: LNHDA, SQIVND (reference sequence). The V gene end was trimmed by 3 bases and the J gene end by 5 bases; junction bases not matched to a gene: 6.

This chain connects TRBV5-1 to TRBJ1-1, with a tentative D call TRBD1 (5 bases). CDR1 and CDR2 (germline): SGHRS, YFSETQ. Trimming took 0 bases from V and 5 from J, leaving 8 bases between them. This CDR3 has 13 amino acids. This CDR3 is CASSLDAGTEAFF. The CDR3 DNA reads as TGCGCCAGCAGCTTGGATGCAGGGACTGAAGCTTTCTTT.

This clonotype was counted only a few times. CDR3 coding DNA: TGTGCCAGCTCACCAGGCAGGGGGCCGGGCACTGAAGCTTTCTTT. Translation gives CASSPGRGPGTEAFF. The rearrangement uses TRBV18 and TRBJ1-1, with TRBD1 matching over 8 bases. The V gene's germline CDR1 is KGHSH and CDR2 LQKENI. V shed 2 bases, J shed 4 bases, and the junction held 6 bases outside the gene matches. The CDR3 loop spans 15 amino acids.